This T cell receptor beta chain was identified during a study of blood T cell repertoires in COVID-19. Across the study: Samples representing acute and convalescent COVID-19 were sourced from the United States, Italy and Spain. PBMCs, B-cell-depleted T cells, or T cells provided the cDNA or gDNA that made up the material.

The V segment lost 6 bases and the J segment 7 bases; nucleotides outside the gene matches: 7. This CDR3 contains 15 residues. Germline V CDR1 and CDR2: SNHLY, FYNNEI. There are a few counts of this clone. As originally analysed: Estimated nucleated cell counts came from reference gene primer amplification. Data came from immunoSEQ multiplex PCR; TCRdb stores just in-frame clones and leaves some out. The V and J calls and clone size were taken over from that table, and D and trimming were inferred from the DNA. This sample yields about 70,000 clones, of which under 80% are seen a single time; about 10% belongs to the top ten.

The sequenced material came from peripheral blood. The sequence was obtained from a human donor in a cohort sampled during active COVID-19. This chain connects TRBV2 to TRBJ2-5; 14 nucleotides line up with TRBD2. The CDR3 sequence is CASRRTSGGPGTQYF. The CDR3 nucleotides read TGTGCCAGCAGACGGACTAGCGGGGGGCCCGGGACCCAGTACTTC.